This is a list of T cell receptor beta chains from one sample in a study of T cell responses to AZD1222 COVID-19 vaccine. The method was immunoSEQ multiplex PCR; TCRdb's version includes in-frame clones alone and lacks a portion of them. The sample holds around 53,000 clones; about 85% are singletons and the top ten take roughly a fifth. Specimen: peripheral blood, collected on day 0 of MenACWY control vaccination. The origin of the receptors is an adult in good health. Each CDR3 is given with its conserved first and last residue. The D gene is left open where the match is weak. Size values are once, few and many counts, or a class for expanded clones, and some rows have none.

cdr3_aa: CAWRDAKDRVRGNSPLHF
cdr3_nt: TGTGCCTGGAGGGACGCGAAGGACAGGGTGAGGGGTAATTCACCCCTCCACTTT
clone_size: -
j_call: TRBJ1-6
d_call: TRBD1
v_call: TRBV30

cdr3_aa: CASSLGGRVSQPQHF
cdr3_nt: TGTGCCAGCAGTTTAGGGGGGCGAGTAAGTCAGCCCCAGCATTTT
clone_size: -
j_call: TRBJ1-5
d_call: -
v_call: TRBV28

cdr3_aa: CASSLSSAYEQYF
cdr3_nt: TGTGCCAGCTCTTTGTCTAGTGCCTACGAGCAGTACTTC
clone_size: few
j_call: TRBJ2-7
d_call: -
v_call: TRBV27

cdr3_aa: CASSLQDNTEAFF
cdr3_nt: TGTGCCAGCTCGTTACAGGATAACACTGAAGCTTTCTTT
clone_size: -
j_call: TRBJ1-1
d_call: -
v_call: TRBV18

cdr3_aa: CASSPTNMNTEAFF
cdr3_nt: TGTGCCAGCTCACCAACAAACATGAACACTGAAGCTTTCTTT
clone_size: -
j_call: TRBJ1-1
d_call: -
v_call: TRBV18

cdr3_aa: CASSYLQGAGEQYF
cdr3_nt: TGTGCCAGCAGTTACTTGCAGGGGGCGGGCGAGCAGTACTTC
clone_size: -
j_call: TRBJ2-7
d_call: TRBD1
v_call: TRBV6-5

cdr3_aa: CASSYGQGPYEQYF
cdr3_nt: TGTGCCAGCAGCTATGGACAGGGACCCTACGAGCAGTACTTC
clone_size: -
j_call: TRBJ2-7
d_call: TRBD1
v_call: TRBV14

cdr3_aa: CASSFRRAGGDEQYF
cdr3_nt: TGTGCCAGCAGCTTTAGGAGGGCAGGGGGCGACGAGCAGTACTTC
clone_size: -
j_call: TRBJ2-7
d_call: TRBD1
v_call: TRBV5-6

cdr3_aa: CASSSQLAEKGNEQFF
cdr3_nt: TGTGCCAGCAGTTCCCAATTAGCGGAAAAGGGCAATGAGCAGTTCTTC
clone_size: -
j_call: TRBJ2-1
d_call: -
v_call: TRBV28

cdr3_aa: CASSQGRESYNEQFF
cdr3_nt: TGCGCCAGCAGCCAAGGCAGGGAATCCTACAATGAGCAGTTCTTC
clone_size: -
j_call: TRBJ2-1
d_call: -
v_call: TRBV4-3

cdr3_aa: CASSFSLSYEQYF
cdr3_nt: TGTGCCAGCAGCTTCTCTCTCTCCTACGAGCAGTACTTC
clone_size: few
j_call: TRBJ2-7
d_call: -
v_call: TRBV7-8

cdr3_aa: CASSTPGTGRSGELFF
cdr3_nt: TGTGCCAGCAGCACTCCCGGGACAGGAAGGTCCGGGGAGCTGTTTTTT
clone_size: -
j_call: TRBJ2-2
d_call: TRBD1
v_call: TRBV7-2

cdr3_aa: CASSFSGASTDTQYF
cdr3_nt: TGCGCCAGCAGCTTTAGCGGGGCGAGCACAGATACGCAGTATTTT
clone_size: once
j_call: TRBJ2-3
d_call: TRBD2
v_call: TRBV5-1

cdr3_aa: CASSQCGTVSLHEQYF
cdr3_nt: TGTGCCAGCAGCCAATGTGGGACAGTGAGTTTACACGAGCAGTACTTC
clone_size: -
j_call: TRBJ2-7
d_call: TRBD1
v_call: TRBV3-1/TRBV3-2

cdr3_aa: CASSFGDRGSEQYF
cdr3_nt: TGTGCCAGCAGCTTTGGGGACAGGGGAAGCGAGCAGTACTTC
clone_size: few
j_call: TRBJ2-7
d_call: TRBD1
v_call: TRBV7-2

cdr3_aa: CASSLGQGSGNTIYF
cdr3_nt: TGTGCCAGCAGCCTGGGACAGGGCTCTGGAAACACCATATATTTT
clone_size: -
j_call: TRBJ1-3
d_call: TRBD1
v_call: TRBV7-2

cdr3_aa: CASSLALISSGSRETQYF
cdr3_nt: TGCGCCAGCAGCTTGGCCCTAATTTCCAGCGGGAGTCGAGAGACCCAGTACTTC
clone_size: -
j_call: TRBJ2-5
d_call: TRBD2
v_call: TRBV5-1

cdr3_aa: CASSLEAGGLPYEQYF
cdr3_nt: TGTGCCAGCAGCTTAGAAGCGGGAGGGCTTCCCTACGAGCAGTACTTC
clone_size: -
j_call: TRBJ2-7
d_call: TRBD2
v_call: TRBV7-8

cdr3_aa: CASSPLTDSGTGVRNSNQPQHF
cdr3_nt: TGTGCCAGCAGTCCCCTCACCGATTCCGGGACAGGGGTCCGAAATAGCAATCAGCCCCAGCATTTT
clone_size: -
j_call: TRBJ1-5
d_call: TRBD1
v_call: TRBV6-6

cdr3_aa: CASKNRDRGRGEAFF
cdr3_nt: TGTGCCAGCAAGAACCGGGACAGGGGGCGCGGTGAAGCTTTCTTT
clone_size: -
j_call: TRBJ1-1
d_call: TRBD1
v_call: TRBV6-5

cdr3_aa: CASSLFGTVKFF
cdr3_nt: TGTGCCAGCAGTTTATTTGGGACAGTTAAGTTCTTC
clone_size: -
j_call: TRBJ2-1
d_call: TRBD1
v_call: TRBV28

cdr3_aa: CASSLVNTEAFF
cdr3_nt: TGTGCCAGTAGTTTGGTGAACACTGAAGCTTTCTTT
clone_size: -
j_call: TRBJ1-1
d_call: -
v_call: TRBV19

cdr3_aa: CAWRGLVGAGGELFF
cdr3_nt: TGTGCCTGGAGGGGTCTTGTGGGCGCGGGAGGGGAGCTGTTTTTT
clone_size: few
j_call: TRBJ2-2
d_call: -
v_call: TRBV30

cdr3_aa: CASSVGLAASTDTQYF
cdr3_nt: TGTGCCAGCAGCGTGGGCCTAGCGGCTAGCACAGATACGCAGTATTTT
clone_size: -
j_call: TRBJ2-3
d_call: TRBD2
v_call: TRBV9

cdr3_aa: CASSQTGTVYGYTF
cdr3_nt: TGCGCCAGCAGCCAAACCGGGACAGTCTATGGCTACACCTTC
clone_size: -
j_call: TRBJ1-2
d_call: TRBD1
v_call: TRBV4-3

cdr3_aa: CASSLGPQVSNQPQHF
cdr3_nt: TGTGCCAGCAGCCTTGGACCGCAAGTTAGCAATCAGCCCCAGCATTTT
clone_size: -
j_call: TRBJ1-5
d_call: -
v_call: TRBV5-4

cdr3_aa: CATSREWGQSSYEQYF
cdr3_nt: TGTGCCACCAGCAGAGAGTGGGGGCAAAGCTCCTACGAGCAGTACTTC
clone_size: -
j_call: TRBJ2-7
d_call: -
v_call: TRBV15

cdr3_aa: CASSFWGETQYF
cdr3_nt: TGTGCCAGCAGTTTTTGGGGGGAGACCCAGTACTTC
clone_size: -
j_call: TRBJ2-5
d_call: -
v_call: TRBV12-3/TRBV12-4

cdr3_aa: CASSGEGLAGYEQYF
cdr3_nt: TGTGCCAGCAGTGGAGAAGGGCTAGCGGGCTACGAGCAGTACTTC
clone_size: -
j_call: TRBJ2-7
d_call: TRBD2
v_call: TRBV7-8

cdr3_aa: CASSTNRGSGELFF
cdr3_nt: TGTGCCAGCAGTACCAACAGGGGGTCCGGGGAGCTGTTTTTT
clone_size: few
j_call: TRBJ2-2
d_call: TRBD1
v_call: TRBV6-2/TRBV6-3

cdr3_aa: CASRGEVYHTDTQYF
cdr3_nt: TGTGCCAGCAGGGGGGAGGTCTACCACACAGATACGCAGTATTTT
clone_size: -
j_call: TRBJ2-3
d_call: -
v_call: TRBV6-5

cdr3_aa: CASSLVAGSSNNEQFF
cdr3_nt: TGTGCCAGCAGCTTAGTTGCCGGGAGTTCCAACAATGAGCAGTTCTTC
clone_size: -
j_call: TRBJ2-1
d_call: -
v_call: TRBV11-2

cdr3_aa: CASTPDREGGYTF
cdr3_nt: TGTGCCAGCACCCCCGACAGGGAAGGTGGCTACACCTTC
clone_size: -
j_call: TRBJ1-2
d_call: TRBD1
v_call: TRBV7-9

cdr3_aa: CASSYEGGETQYF
cdr3_nt: TGTGCCAGCAGTTACGAAGGTGGTGAGACCCAGTACTTC
clone_size: -
j_call: TRBJ2-5
d_call: -
v_call: TRBV6-2/TRBV6-3

cdr3_aa: CASSLAGTGPTDTQYF
cdr3_nt: TGTGCCAGCAGCTTAGCCGGGACAGGGCCCACAGATACGCAGTATTTT
clone_size: -
j_call: TRBJ2-3
d_call: TRBD1
v_call: TRBV11-2

cdr3_aa: CASKIEHWRSNQPQHF
cdr3_nt: TGTGCCAGTAAAATAGAACATTGGAGAAGCAATCAGCCCCAGCATTTT
clone_size: -
j_call: TRBJ1-5
d_call: -
v_call: TRBV19

cdr3_aa: CASSPLLAGLTPTDTQYF
cdr3_nt: TGTGCCAGCAGCCCTCTTCTAGCGGGCCTTACTCCCACAGATACGCAGTATTTT
clone_size: -
j_call: TRBJ2-3
d_call: TRBD2
v_call: TRBV28

cdr3_aa: CASSPQDRKGNTIYF
cdr3_nt: TGTGCCAGCAGCCCCCAGGACAGGAAAGGAAACACCATATATTTT
clone_size: -
j_call: TRBJ1-3
d_call: TRBD1
v_call: TRBV5-6

cdr3_aa: CASSQRPYEQYF
cdr3_nt: TGTGCCAGCAGTCAAAGGCCTTACGAGCAGTACTTC
clone_size: -
j_call: TRBJ2-7
d_call: -
v_call: TRBV6-5

cdr3_aa: CASSLVGGRTDTGELFF
cdr3_nt: TGTGCCAGCAGCTTAGTCGGCGGGAGGACGGACACCGGGGAGCTGTTTTTT
clone_size: -
j_call: TRBJ2-2
d_call: TRBD2
v_call: TRBV7-2

cdr3_aa: CASSGRGQQTQYF
cdr3_nt: TGTGCCAGCAGCGGCAGGGGGCAACAGACCCAGTACTTC
clone_size: -
j_call: TRBJ2-5
d_call: TRBD1
v_call: TRBV5-6

cdr3_aa: CASSTNRARANGELFF
cdr3_nt: TGCGCCAGCAGCACAAACCGTGCCAGGGCTAACGGGGAGCTGTTTTTT
clone_size: -
j_call: TRBJ2-2
d_call: -
v_call: TRBV5-1